The source of this T cell receptor (beta chain) is a study of persistence of HIV-infected CD4 T cells. The libraries were made with immunoSEQ version 4 in survey mode. Here immunoSEQ multiplex PCR was the method, and the copy in TCRdb shows in-frame clones only, minus some. This table has tens of thousands of clones, around 75% appearing once. This CDR3 is 16 amino acids long. After removal of 6 bases from V and 5 bases from J, the junction contained 15 bases not matched to a gene. Germline loops: CDR1 ENHRY, CDR2 SYGVKD. The stimulus was lysate of CMV-infected fibroblasts, roughly 10 ug/mL. CD40L/CD69 double-negative CD45RO-high memory CD4+ T cells were collected. A roughly 20-hour stimulation of CD8-depleted PBMCs used anti-CD28/CD49d costimulation, CD40-blocking antibody and enfuvirtide. As regards this clone: The antigen is undetermined.

This rearrangement joins TRBV10-3 to TRBJ2-7; 8 bases are shared with TRBD1. The receptor was derived from an adult man with HIV who was CMV-seropositive. Source: CD4+ T cells sorted from PBMCs after approximately 19-hour stimulation, taken from a patient who received antiretroviral therapy. The DNA for the CDR3 is TGTGCCATCAGGCTTCGGTCAGGGGGCACCTTAAACGAGCAGTACTTC. It encodes CAIRLRSGGTLNEQYF.